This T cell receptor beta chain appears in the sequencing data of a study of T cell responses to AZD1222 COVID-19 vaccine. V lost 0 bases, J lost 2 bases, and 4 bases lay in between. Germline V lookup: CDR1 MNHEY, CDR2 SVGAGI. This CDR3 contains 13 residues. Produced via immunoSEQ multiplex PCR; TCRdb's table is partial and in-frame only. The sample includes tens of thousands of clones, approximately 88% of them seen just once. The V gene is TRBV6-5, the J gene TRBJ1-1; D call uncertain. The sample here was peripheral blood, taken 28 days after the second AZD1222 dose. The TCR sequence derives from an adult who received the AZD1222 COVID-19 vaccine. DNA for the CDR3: TGTGCCAGCAGTTACTCGTACAACACTGAAGCTTTCTTT. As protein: CASSYSYNTEAFF.